The sequence of this TCR beta chain was determined in a study of blood T cells in healthy people across ages. Study-wide points: When set beside aged donors, long-lived donors presented more naive CD4+ cells and higher diversity.

Drawn from each donor were roughly 9.4 milliliters of peripheral blood. This clonotype was observed a handful of times. Antigen unknown. It was with a sample-barcoded 5' primer and a J-beta primer mix that a second PCR of about 7 to 12 cycles was run. Each cDNA was tagged by a template-switch adaptor containing 12 random nucleotides. TCRdb redid the calling of the 5' RACE reads with MiXCR, one entry per CDR3 protein. This table holds approximately 1,700,000 distinct CDR3 sequences, roughly two fifths found once. Sequenced sample: blood. This receptor was taken from a human donor in good health.

The DNA of the CDR3 is TGTGCCAGCAGCCACCCTCGTGGGGGTGATAATTCACCCCTCCACTTT. This translates into CASSHPRGGDNSPLHF. The genes are TRBV4-2 and TRBJ1-6; D is possibly TRBD1 (5 bases). The CDR3 contains 16 residues. The germline V and J ends were trimmed by 3 bases and 5 bases, with 14 bases remaining between them. Germline V gene data show CDR1 as LGHNA and CDR2 as YNFKEQ.